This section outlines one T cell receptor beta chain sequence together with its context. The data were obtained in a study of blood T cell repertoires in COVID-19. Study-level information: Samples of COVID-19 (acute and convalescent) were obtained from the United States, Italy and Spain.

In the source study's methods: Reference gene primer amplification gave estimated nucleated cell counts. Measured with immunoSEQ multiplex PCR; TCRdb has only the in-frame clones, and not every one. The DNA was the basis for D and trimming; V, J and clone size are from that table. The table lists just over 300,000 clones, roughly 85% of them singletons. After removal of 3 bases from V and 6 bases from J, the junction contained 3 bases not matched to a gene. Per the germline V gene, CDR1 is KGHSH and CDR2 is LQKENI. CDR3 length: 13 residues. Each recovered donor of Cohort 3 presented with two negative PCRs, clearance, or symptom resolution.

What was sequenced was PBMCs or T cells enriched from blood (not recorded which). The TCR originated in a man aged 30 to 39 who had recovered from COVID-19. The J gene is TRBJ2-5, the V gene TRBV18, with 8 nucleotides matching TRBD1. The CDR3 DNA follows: TGTGCCAGCTCACCGACAGGGGAGAAGACCCAGTACTTC. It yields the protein CASSPTGEKTQYF.